This record concerns one TCR beta chain sequence. Treatment reported: roughly 20 received Ad26.COV2.S at low or high dose, single or two shots; a few received placebo; per-sample allocation not given. Sampling was done on day 63 after the first vaccine or placebo injection. The assay was immunoSEQ multiplex PCR, and TCRdb's table has in-frame clones only and misses some. The sample has around 250,000 clones; 87% are singletons. The source of the sample is a study of Ad26.COV2.S vaccination and SARS-CoV-2 variants. The wider study: Ad26.COV2.S given intramuscularly, once or twice 56 days apart.

There are 16 residues in the CDR3. Trimming at V came to 5 bases and at J to 0 bases, leaving 7 bases not matched to a gene. The V gene's germline CDR1 is SEHNR and CDR2 FQNEAQ (reference sequence). The sequence was collected from a person between 18 and 65 years old who received the Ad26.COV2.S COVID-19 vaccine or a placebo. The chain combines TRBV7-9 with TRBJ1-3; 7 bases are shared with TRBD1. The sequenced sample was peripheral blood, obtained in a trial of Ad26.COV2.S vaccine versus placebo. CDR3: CASSHRGGLSGNTIYF. Here the CDR3 DNA reads TGTGCCAGCAGCCACAGGGGAGGGCTCTCTGGAAACACCATATATTTT.